Below are 14 T cell receptor beta chains sequenced from a single sample in a study of T cell changes during pregnancy in multiple sclerosis. Only in-frame clones appear in the TCRdb table, and some are missing; sequencing was by immunoSEQ multiplex PCR. The sample lists more than 70,000 clones; 85% to 95% were seen once. This sample comprised peripheral blood, obtained before pregnancy. All receptors come from a female donor with multiple sclerosis, enrolled in a pregnancy study.

This chain links TRBV7-9 with TRBJ2-7; D gene uncertain. The V gene lost 5 bases and the J gene lost 3 bases, with 5 bases spanning the gap. The CDR3 contains 11 residues. CDR1 and CDR2 from the germline V gene are SEHNR and FQNEAQ (reference sequence). The chain's CDR3 is CASSTYYEQYF. CDR3 DNA: TGTGCCAGCAGCACCTACTACGAGCAGTACTTC.

The chain couples TRBV4-2 to TRBJ2-7; D possibly corresponds to TRBD2 (6 bases). The CDR3 is made up of 16 amino acids. CDR1 is LGHNA, CDR2 YNFKEQ, per germline. With 6 bases removed from V and 0 bases from J, the gap between germline ends came to 18 bases. CDR3 in amino acids: CASSPRSRESSYEQYF. CDR3 in DNA: TGTGCCAGCAGTCCAAGGTCACGGGAGAGCTCCTACGAGCAGTACTTC.

The CDR3 loop is CASRRSASHSNEQFF. The DNA for the CDR3 is TGTGCCAGCAGACGATCGGCTAGTCATAGCAATGAGCAGTTCTTC. The chain employs TRBV28 and TRBJ2-1; D call uncertain. The CDR3 covers 15 residues. Trimming removed 6 bases from V and 6 bases from J, with 18 bases in between. The germline CDR1 and CDR2 sequences are MDHEN and SYDVKM.

The chain is built from TRBV6-6 and TRBJ2-7; possible D gene TRBD2, 5 bases. V was shortened by 6 bases and J by 6 bases, with 21 bases between the two germline ends. CDR3 size: 15 residues. From germline, CDR1 is MNHNY and CDR2 SVGAGI (reference sequence). As DNA, the CDR3 is TGTGCCAGCAGATATCTCGACCGCGACGGAGGCGAGCAGTACTTC. Protein product: CASRYLDRDGGEQYF.

The chain couples TRBV5-1 to TRBJ2-3; TRBD2 aligns across 8 bases. Germline-derived CDR1 and CDR2 are SGHRS and YFSETQ. Trimming removed 2 bases from V and 1 base from J; junction bases left unmatched: 9. CDR3 length: 17 amino acids. This chain's CDR3 is CASSLGLAGVGTDTQYF. CDR3 nucleotides: TGCGCCAGCAGCTTAGGACTAGCCGGGGTGGGCACAGATACGCAGTATTTT.

This rearrangement joins TRBV5-1 to TRBJ2-5; TRBD2 might be the D (6 bases). Trimming pared 2 bases from V and 2 bases from J, leaving 10 bases between. This CDR3 has 14 residues. Germline CDR1 is SGHRS and CDR2 is YFSETQ. CDR3 DNA: TGCGCCAGCAGCTTATGGGGAGGTCAAGAGACCCAGTACTTC. Amino acid sequence: CASSLWGGQETQYF. The full variable domain, rest sourced from reference TRBV5-1 and TRBJ2-5, is KAGVTQTPRYLIKTRGQQVTLSCSPISGHRSVSWYQQTPGQGLQFLFEYFSETQRNKGNFPGRFSGRQFSNSRSEMNVSTLELGDSALYLCASSLWGGQETQYFGPGTRLLVL.

The chain carries TRBV27 and TRBJ1-5; D not resolved. The CDR3 has 13 amino acids. V was cut by 5 bases and J by 0 bases, with 5 bases left in between. In germline, CDR1 is MNHEY, CDR2 SMNVEV (reference sequence). The CDR3 region has the DNA TGTGCCAGCAGTGTCGGTAGCAATCAGCCCCAGCATTTT. Translated: CASSVGSNQPQHF.

This chain links TRBV7-6 with TRBJ1-1, with a weak D call TRBD1 (5 bases). The germline V gene has CDR1 SGHVS and CDR2 FNYEAQ. The V gene lost 1 base and the J gene lost 3 bases, with 6 bases spanning the gap. This CDR3 region has 13 residues. In DNA, the CDR3 is TGTGCCAGCAGCTTAGGGGGGGACACTGAAGCTTTCTTT. This gives the protein CASSLGGDTEAFF.

The chain joins TRBV19 to TRBJ2-1; 8 bases map to TRBD2. Per the germline V gene, CDR1 is LNHDA and CDR2 is SQIVND (reference sequence). V lost 1 base to trimming and J lost 7 bases; unmatched junction nucleotides: 0. The CDR3 consists of 13 residues. This CDR3 is CASSIGGGNEQFF. The CDR3, as DNA: TGTGCCAGTAGTATAGGCGGGGGGAATGAGCAGTTCTTC.

V usage is TRBV19 and J usage is TRBJ2-4, with a possible D match to TRBD2 (6 bases). The CDR3 loop spans 14 amino acids. V lost 6 bases and J lost 4, with 13 bases in between. Germline CDR1 reads LNHDA; CDR2 reads SQIVND (reference sequence). The CDR3 DNA reads as TGTGCCAGTAGATCCCCGACTAGAAAAAACATTCAGTACTTC. As protein: CASRSPTRKNIQYF. Combining the CDR3 with reference TRBV19 and TRBJ2-4 gives the whole variable domain DGGITQSPKYLFRKEGQNVTLSCEQNLNHDAMYWYRQDPGQGLRLIYYSQIVNDFQKGDIAEGYSVSREKKESFPLTVTSAQKNPTAFYLCASRSPTRKNIQYFGAGTRLSVL.

The chain uses TRBV7-6 and TRBJ2-7; D is possibly TRBD2 (6 bases). This CDR3 comprises 14 residues. In germline, CDR1 is SGHVS, CDR2 FNYEAQ. The V end lost 5 bases, the J end lost 3 bases, and 14 bases lay between the germline ends. The CDR3 nucleotides are TGTGCCAGCAGCACCGGGACTTTGAACTACGAGCAGTACTTC. This sequence encodes CASSTGTLNYEQYF.

V gene TRBV6-6 combines with J gene TRBJ1-3; D gene ambiguous. Trimming left V 2 bases short and J 0 bases short, with 11 bases between. The CDR3 runs to 16 residues. Looked up from germline, CDR1 is MNHNY and CDR2 is SVGAGI (reference sequence). DNA of the CDR3: TGTGCCAGCAGTTACCGAAAGAGTGCCTCTGGAAACACCATATATTTT. Protein: CASSYRKSASGNTIYF.

The V call is TRBV12-5, the J call TRBJ2-7; TRBD1 agrees at 7 bases. The V and J ends lost 1 base and 5 bases, in that order; junction bases with no gene match: 11. This CDR3 comprises 16 residues. Germline V gene data show CDR1 as LGHNT and CDR2 as FRNRAP. CDR3: CASGLALDRVLHEQYF. The CDR3 DNA is TGTGCTAGTGGTTTGGCCCTCGACAGGGTACTCCACGAGCAGTACTTC.

The chain employs TRBV29-1 and TRBJ1-4, with 7 bases lining up with TRBD1. With V trimmed by 3 bases and J by 3 bases, 10 bases remained unmatched. CDR3 size: 16 residues. CDR1 and CDR2 from the germline V gene are SQVTM and ANQGSEA. CDR3: CSVDISTGVANEKLFF. In DNA form, the CDR3 reads TGCAGCGTTGACATTAGTACAGGGGTGGCTAATGAAAAACTGTTTTTT.